This T cell receptor beta chain stems from a study of blood T cell repertoires in COVID-19. About the study: Specimens from acute and convalescent COVID-19 originated in the United States, Italy and Spain. T cells, B-cell-depleted T cells, or PBMCs provided the cDNA or gDNA that served as material.

Per the original methods: Reference gene primer amplification in the assay estimated nucleated cell counts. Clones were read by immunoSEQ multiplex PCR, and TCRdb kept only the in-frame ones, dropping some. V, J and clone size derive from that table, while D and trimming were established from the DNA sequence. The data contain over 200,000 clones, around 86% of them singletons. The CDR3 covers 12 residues. From germline, CDR1 is MNHEY and CDR2 SVGAGI. The ends were cut back, 8 bases at V and 0 bases at J, with 5 bases in the middle. The Seattle patients joined while their infection was active and were tracked longitudinally afterward.

The chain employs TRBV6-5 and TRBJ1-5; D remains ambiguous. Material: peripheral blood. The clonotype was recovered from a man aged 45 to 65 with COVID-19, enrolled during active disease. CDR3 sequence: CASGSSNQPQHF. CDR3 bases: TGTGCCAGCGGCTCTAGCAATCAGCCCCAGCATTTT.